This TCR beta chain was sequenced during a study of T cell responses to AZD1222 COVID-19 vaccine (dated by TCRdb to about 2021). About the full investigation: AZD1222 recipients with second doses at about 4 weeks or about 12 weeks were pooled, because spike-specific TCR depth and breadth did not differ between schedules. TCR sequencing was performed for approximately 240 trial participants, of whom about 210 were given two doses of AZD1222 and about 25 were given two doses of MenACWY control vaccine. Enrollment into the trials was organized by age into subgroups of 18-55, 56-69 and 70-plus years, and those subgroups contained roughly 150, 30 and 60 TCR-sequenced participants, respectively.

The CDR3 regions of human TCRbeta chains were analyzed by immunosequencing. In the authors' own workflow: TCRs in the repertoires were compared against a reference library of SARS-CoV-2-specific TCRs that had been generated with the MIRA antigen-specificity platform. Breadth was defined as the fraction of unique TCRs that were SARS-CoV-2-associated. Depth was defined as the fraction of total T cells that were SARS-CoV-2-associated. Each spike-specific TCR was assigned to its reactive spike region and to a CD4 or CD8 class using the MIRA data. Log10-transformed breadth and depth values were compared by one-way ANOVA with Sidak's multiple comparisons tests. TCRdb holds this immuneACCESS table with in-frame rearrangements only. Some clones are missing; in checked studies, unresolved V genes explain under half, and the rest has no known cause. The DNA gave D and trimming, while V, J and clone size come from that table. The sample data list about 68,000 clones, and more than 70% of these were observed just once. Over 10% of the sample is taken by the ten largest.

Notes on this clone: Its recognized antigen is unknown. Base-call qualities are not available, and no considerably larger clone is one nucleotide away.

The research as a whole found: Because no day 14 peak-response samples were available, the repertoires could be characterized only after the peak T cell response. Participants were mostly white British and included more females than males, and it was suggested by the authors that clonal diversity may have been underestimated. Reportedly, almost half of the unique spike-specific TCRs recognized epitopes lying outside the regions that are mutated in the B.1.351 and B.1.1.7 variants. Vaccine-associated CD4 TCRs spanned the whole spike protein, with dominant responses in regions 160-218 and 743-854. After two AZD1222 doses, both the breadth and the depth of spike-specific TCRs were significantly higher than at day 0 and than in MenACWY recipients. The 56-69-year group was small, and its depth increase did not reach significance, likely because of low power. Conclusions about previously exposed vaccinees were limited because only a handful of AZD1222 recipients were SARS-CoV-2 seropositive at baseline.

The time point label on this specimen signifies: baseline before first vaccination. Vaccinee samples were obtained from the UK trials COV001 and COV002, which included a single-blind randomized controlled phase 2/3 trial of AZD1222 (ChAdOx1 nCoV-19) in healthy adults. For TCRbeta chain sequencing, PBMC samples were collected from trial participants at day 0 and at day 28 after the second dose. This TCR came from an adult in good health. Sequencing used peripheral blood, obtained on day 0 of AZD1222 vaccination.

In nucleotide form, the sequence is TGCAGCGTTGAAGGGCAGTCCTATGGCTACACCTTC. It encodes CSVEGQSYGYTF. The sequence is built from TRBV29-1 and TRBJ1-2, with the D gene call left open. Deletion took 1 base off V and 4 bases off J, with a span of 7 bases between the germline ends. The CDR3 spans 12 residues, from the cysteine through the phenylalanine. Of the read, only the CDR3 DNA is kept; its 36 bases are in frame from base 1. CDR1 SQVTM and CDR2 ANQGSEA are derived from the germline V gene. The entire variable domain, with the stretches around the CDR3 drawn from the reference TRBV29-1 and TRBJ1-2 proteins, is SAVISQKPSRDICQRGTSLTIQCQVDSQVTMMFWYRQQPGQSLTLIATANQGSEATYESGFVIDKFPISRPNLTFSTLTVSNMSPEDSSIYLCSVEGQSYGYTFGSGTRLTVV.